This T cell receptor (beta chain) was sequenced in a study of Ad26.COV2.S vaccination and SARS-CoV-2 variants. Overall study context: Once, or twice with 56 days between doses, Ad26.COV2.S was given intramuscularly.

This CDR3 is 14 amino acids long. Germline V gives CDR1 SGHTA, CDR2 FQGNSA. V shed 4 bases and J shed 3 bases, with 11 bases lying between them. Treatment described: roughly 18 received Ad26.COV2.S at low or high dose, single or two shots; roughly five received placebo; per-sample allocation not given. Sampling took place 63 days after the first vaccine or placebo injection. Ad26.COV2.S expressed prefusion-stabilized spike from the original Wuhan strain. Profiled with immunoSEQ multiplex PCR; TCRdb holds only in-frame clones, not every one. The sample has roughly 250,000 clones; around nine tenths are singletons.

This chain connects TRBV7-2 to TRBJ2-3; the D gene is possibly TRBD2 (5 bases). The TCR comes from a person aged 18-65 years who received the Ad26.COV2.S COVID-19 vaccine or a placebo. The specimen comprised peripheral blood, sampled in a trial of Ad26.COV2.S vaccine versus placebo. As DNA, the CDR3 is TGTGCCAGCAGCTCCGCGGGTATAACAGATACGCAGTATTTT. This codes for CASSSAGITDTQYF.